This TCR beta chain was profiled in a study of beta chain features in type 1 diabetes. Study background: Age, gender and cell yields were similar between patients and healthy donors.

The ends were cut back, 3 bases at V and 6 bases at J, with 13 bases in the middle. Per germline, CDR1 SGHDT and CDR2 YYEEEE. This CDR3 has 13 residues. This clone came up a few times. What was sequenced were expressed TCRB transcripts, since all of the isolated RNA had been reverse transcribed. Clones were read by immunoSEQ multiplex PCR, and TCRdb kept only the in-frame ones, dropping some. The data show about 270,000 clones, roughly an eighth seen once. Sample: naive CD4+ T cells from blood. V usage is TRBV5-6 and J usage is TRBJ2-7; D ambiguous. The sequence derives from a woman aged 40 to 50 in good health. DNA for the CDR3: TGTGCCAGCAGCTCGCTAAATCTTGCCGAGCAGTACTTC. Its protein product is CASSSLNLAEQYF.